The next 9 T cell receptor beta chains were all read from a single sample in a study of response to subunit inactivated influenza vaccine (dated by TCRdb to 2016 to 2019). The library was built by means of RT-PCR. For sequencing, an Illumina HiSeq 2500 was employed. TCRdb trimmed the raw reads at Q25, called clones with MiXCR and kept productive beta chains. Rows are combined by CDR3 protein, so each entry shows the most common genes and DNA. The sample table holds almost 600,000 distinct CDR3 sequences, of which roughly 15% were seen once. The ten largest make up approximately 10% of the sample. The sequenced sample was PBMCs from blood, obtained 11 to 12 days after vaccination. The receptors come from a man aged 45-65 years who received an inactivated influenza vaccine. Donor details come from another sample of the same person, matched by shared clones.

This chain links TRBV12-3 or TRBV12-4 with TRBJ1-6; tentative D call: TRBD1 (5 bases). The CDR3 consists of 14 residues. V lost 3 bases, J lost 5 bases, and 8 bases lay in between. CDR3 amino acids: CASSFRQNNSPLHF. The DNA of the CDR3 is TGTGCCAGCAGTTTTCGACAGAATAATTCACCCCTCCACTTT.

This rearrangement joins TRBV6-2 or TRBV6-3 to TRBJ2-7; D may be TRBD1 (6 bases). This CDR3 has 14 amino acids. The ends were cut back, 7 bases at V and 1 base at J, with 14 bases in the middle. CDR1 is MNHEY, CDR2 SVGEGT, per germline. The CDR3 DNA reads TGTGCCAGCATTCCCACAGGACAGTCCTACGAGCAGTACTTC. Translating gives CASIPTGQSYEQYF.

The chain links TRBV20-1 to TRBJ1-2; 7 bases agree with TRBD1. J was trimmed by 0 bases and V by 1 base; bases with no gene match: 8. Germline-derived CDR1 and CDR2 are DFQATT and SNEGSKA (reference sequence). This CDR3 spans 16 amino acids. This chain's CDR3 is CSARVANRGSNYGYTF. For the CDR3, the DNA is TGCAGTGCTAGAGTGGCAAACAGGGGATCTAACTATGGCTACACCTTC.

This clonotype was counted a few times. The chain carries TRBV4-2 and TRBJ2-7; possibly TRBD1 for D (6 bases). Germline CDR1 LGHNA, CDR2 YNFKEQ. V shed 2 bases and J shed 1 base, with 15 bases lying between them. This CDR3 is built from 16 residues. DNA for the CDR3: TGTGCCAGCAGCCAATCCACAGGGCTGACTTCCTACGAGCAGTACTTC. Translation gives CASSQSTGLTSYEQYF.

V is TRBV3-1 and J is TRBJ2-3, with D possibly being TRBD1 or TRBD2 (5 bases each). V was pared by 2 bases and J by 0 bases, with 15 bases between. CDR3 length: 17 amino acids. The germline CDR1 and CDR2 sequences are LGHDT and YNNKEL (reference sequence). The CDR3 loop is CASSQSPPGASTDTQYF. CDR3 DNA sequence: TGTGCCAGCAGCCAATCCCCACCCGGGGCTAGCACAGATACGCAGTATTTT.

The sample holds a few counts of this clonotype. The CDR3 protein is CASSIDGPAGGGENIQYF. The DNA for the CDR3 is TGTGCCAGTAGTATAGATGGTCCAGCGGGAGGAGGCGAAAACATTCAGTACTTC. The chain links TRBV19 to TRBJ2-4; the match to TRBD2 covers 9 bases. CDR3 length: 18 residues. Germline lookup yields CDR1 LNHDA and CDR2 SQIVND (reference sequence). Losses at the gene ends were 0 bases for V and 5 bases for J; bases not matched to a gene: 11. Drawing the rest from reference TRBV19 and TRBJ2-4, the complete variable domain is DGGITQSPKYLFRKEGQNVTLSCEQNLNHDAMYWYRQDPGQGLRLIYYSQIVNDFQKGDIAEGYSVSREKKESFPLTVTSAQKNPTAFYLCASSIDGPAGGGENIQYFGAGTRLSVL.

This chain joins TRBV18 and TRBJ1-2; D is undetermined. This CDR3 region has 14 residues. Germline CDR1 reads KGHSH; CDR2 reads LQKENI. Trimming shortened V by 6 bases and J by 3 bases, and 14 bases separated the two germline ends. As DNA, the CDR3 is TGTGCCAGCTCCCGACAAAAACAAGACTATGGCTACACCTTC. Protein sequence: CASSRQKQDYGYTF. Complete variable domain (other parts from reference TRBV18 and TRBJ1-2): NAGVMQNPRHLVRRRGQEARLRCSPMKGHSHVYWYRQLPEEGLKFMVYLQKENIIDESGMPKERFSAEFPKEGPSILRIQQVVRGDSAAYFCASSRQKQDYGYTFGSGTRLTVV.

This clonotype was observed a few times. This rearrangement joins TRBV27 to TRBJ2-7; weak D call: TRBD1 (6 bases). The V end lost 8 bases, the J end lost 0 bases, and 17 bases lay between the germline ends. CDR1 is MNHEY and CDR2 is SMNVEV in the germline V gene (reference sequence). The length of the CDR3 is 15 residues. CDR3 sequence reads: CASAPRGLNSYEQYF. CDR3 nucleotide sequence: TGTGCCAGCGCCCCCAGGGGCCTTAACTCCTACGAGCAGTACTTC.

This clonotype was observed a few times. The gene calls are TRBV5-6 and TRBJ2-1; D is ambiguous. CDR1 is SGHDT and CDR2 is YYEEEE in the germline V gene. Deletions cut 5 bases from V and 6 bases from J, with 12 bases between. The CDR3 runs to 13 residues. CDR3 region: CASRYVAVNEQFF. CDR3 DNA sequence: TGTGCCAGCAGATATGTAGCAGTCAATGAGCAGTTCTTC. The full variable domain, with the rest looked up from reference TRBV5-6 and TRBJ2-1, is DAGVTQSPTHLIKTRGQQVTLRCSPKSGHDTVSWYQQALGQGPQFIFQYYEEEERQRGNFPDRFSGHQFPNYSSELNVNALLLGDSALYLCASRYVAVNEQFFGPGTRLTVL.